Presented here are 15 T cell receptor beta chains from one specimen sequenced in a study of cytomegalovirus exposure and HLA in healthy donors. The PCR had 60 Vbeta and 13 Jbeta primers. Produced via immunoSEQ multiplex PCR; TCRdb's table is partial and in-frame only. The table includes roughly 150,000 clones, 65% to 80% detected once. Sequencing input: PBMCs. The source is a man aged 25 to 40 in good health and CMV-seronegative.

This rearrangement joins TRBV15 to TRBJ2-1, with TRBD2 as a possible D gene (5 bases). CDR1 and CDR2 (germline): LNHNV, YYDKDF (reference sequence). The CDR3 spans 13 residues. Between the trimmed V and J ends, which lost 0 bases and 10 bases, there was a span of 10 bases. CDR3 protein: CATSRDWRNEQFF. The CDR3 DNA is TGTGCCACCAGCAGAGATTGGAGGAACGAGCAGTTCTTC.

The CDR3 DNA follows: TGTGCCAGCAGCTTAGCAACCCAGGATCCAGCTTTCTTT. Amino acid sequence: CASSLATQDPAFF. The rearrangement joins TRBV7-9 to TRBJ1-1; D is unresolved. The V end was cut by 0 bases, the J end by 10 bases, with 12 bases between. The CDR3 is made up of 13 amino acids. The germline V gene encodes CDR1 SEHNR and CDR2 FQNEAQ (reference sequence).

V usage is TRBV28 and J usage is TRBJ1-5, with D maybe TRBD1 (6 bases). Germline V gene data show CDR1 as MDHEN and CDR2 as SYDVKM. Between the trimmed V and J ends, which lost 5 bases and 0 bases, there was a span of 14 bases. This CDR3 has 16 amino acids. The CDR3 coding sequence is TGTGCCAGCAGTACTCCGACAGGTCATAGCAATCAGCCCCAGCATTTT. Residues: CASSTPTGHSNQPQHF.

The DNA of the CDR3 is TGTGCCAGCGGCACCGGGACACTGAACACCGGGGAGCTGTTTTTT. Translating gives CASGTGTLNTGELFF. V is TRBV6-4 and J is TRBJ2-2; D perhaps matches TRBD1 (6 bases). This CDR3 comprises 15 residues. CDR1 is MRHNA, CDR2 SNTAGT, per germline. V was clipped by 8 bases and J by 1 base, with 14 bases between them.

The chain is built from TRBV19 and TRBJ1-5; TRBD1 might be the D (6 bases). The CDR3 has 16 amino acids. Germline CDR1 LNHDA, CDR2 SQIVND (reference sequence). The germline V and J ends were trimmed by 9 bases and 0 bases, with 18 bases remaining between them. CDR3 DNA: TGTGCCAGCTCCCCCCCCAGGGGCATTAGCAATCAGCCCCAGCATTTT. Protein: CASSPPRGISNQPQHF.

Comment on this clone: Distinct nucleotide sequences in the sample also encode this CDR3. The chain uses TRBV7-9 and TRBJ2-2; 8 bases map to TRBD1. The CDR3 length is 16 residues. CDR1 is SEHNR and CDR2 is FQNEAQ in the germline V gene (reference sequence). With V trimmed by 5 bases and J by 0 bases, 5 bases remained unmatched. The CDR3: CASSLGTGSNTGELFF. CDR3 nucleotide sequence: TGTGCCAGCAGCCTCGGGACAGGCTCGAACACCGGGGAGCTGTTTTTT.

The chain is built from TRBV10-3 and TRBJ2-5; 12 bases line up with TRBD2. V dropped 0 bases and J dropped 14; count of bases not matched to a gene: 7. Germline CDR1 is ENHRY and CDR2 is SYGVKD. This CDR3 has 14 amino acids. As DNA, the CDR3 is TGTGCCATCAGTGAGTCGACGACTAGCGGGGGCCTTTACTTC. Protein product: CAISESTTSGGLYF.

This clone turned up a few times. CDR3 sequence: CASSQDNKLYGYTF. The CDR3, as DNA: TGTGCCAGCAGCCAAGATAATAAGCTCTATGGCTACACCTTC. The rearrangement links TRBV4-2 to TRBJ1-2; D gene unclear. CDR3 size: 14 residues. Germline V gene lookup returns CDR1 LGHNA and CDR2 YNFKEQ. Trimming took 0 bases from V and 4 from J, leaving 9 bases between them.

V usage is TRBV28 and J usage is TRBJ2-5; TRBD1 agrees at 8 bases. CDR3 length: 17 residues. V lost 5 bases and J lost 1; bases outside the gene matches: 12. CDR1 MDHEN and CDR2 SYDVKM come from the germline V gene. This CDR3 is CASSRYGTGVVQETQYF. CDR3 coding DNA: TGTGCCAGCAGTCGTTACGGGACAGGAGTCGTCCAAGAGACCCAGTACTTC.

The V and J genes are TRBV11-2 and TRBJ1-1, with D tentatively TRBD1 (5 bases). V lost 5 bases to trimming and J lost 0 bases, with 13 bases between them. CDR1 is SGHAT, CDR2 FQNNGV, per germline. CDR3 length: 15 residues. Here the CDR3 DNA reads TGTGCCAGCAGCCCGACGGACACCCTGAACACTGAAGCTTTCTTT. Its translation: CASSPTDTLNTEAFF.

The chain joins TRBV6-6 to TRBJ2-7; D might be TRBD2 (6 bases). V dropped 5 bases and J dropped 0 bases, with 11 bases sitting between them. The germline CDR1 and CDR2 sequences are MNHNY and SVGAGI (reference sequence). This CDR3 is built from 14 residues. This chain's CDR3 is CASSLATASYEQYF. The CDR3 nucleotides read TGTGCCAGCAGTCTAGCGACAGCCTCCTACGAGCAGTACTTC.

The chain carries TRBV15 and TRBJ1-2; D may be TRBD1 (6 bases). The germline V and J ends were trimmed by 3 bases and 2 bases, with 19 bases remaining between them. The CDR3 length is 17 residues. Per the germline V gene, CDR1 is LNHNV and CDR2 is YYDKDF (reference sequence). CDR3 nucleotides: TGTGCCACCAGCAGCCCCAGGGGCGGACGGGTAAACTATGGCTACACCTTC. This encodes CATSSPRGGRVNYGYTF.

The chain uses TRBV11-3 and TRBJ2-3; 10 nucleotides align to TRBD2. With V trimmed by 5 bases and J by 1 base, 3 bases remained unmatched. The CDR3 is made up of 15 amino acids. The germline V gene has CDR1 SGHNT and CDR2 YENEEA. The CDR3 loop reads CASSGGTSGTDTQYF. The CDR3 coding sequence is TGTGCCAGCAGCGGCGGGACTAGCGGCACAGATACGCAGTATTTT.

The chain joins TRBV5-1 to TRBJ2-3; D unresolved. Germline V gives CDR1 SGHRS, CDR2 YFSETQ. Trimming took off 5 bases at V and 0 bases at J, with 10 bases between the two ends. The CDR3 consists of 14 residues. DNA for the CDR3: TGCGCCAGCAGACCTATCTCCAGCACAGATACGCAGTATTTT. The encoded protein is CASRPISSTDTQYF.

Comments on this clone: One junction end does not reproduce the germline sequence, and a read error may be involved. The chain couples TRBV7-9 to TRBJ2-6, with TRBD1 identical over 8 bases. From germline, CDR1 is SEHNR and CDR2 FQNEAQ (reference sequence). This CDR3 spans 17 amino acids. The CDR3, as DNA: TGTTCCAGCATCCCCCAGGGGGCCCTCTCTGGGGCCAACGTCCTGACTTTC. It encodes CSSIPQGALSGANVLTF.